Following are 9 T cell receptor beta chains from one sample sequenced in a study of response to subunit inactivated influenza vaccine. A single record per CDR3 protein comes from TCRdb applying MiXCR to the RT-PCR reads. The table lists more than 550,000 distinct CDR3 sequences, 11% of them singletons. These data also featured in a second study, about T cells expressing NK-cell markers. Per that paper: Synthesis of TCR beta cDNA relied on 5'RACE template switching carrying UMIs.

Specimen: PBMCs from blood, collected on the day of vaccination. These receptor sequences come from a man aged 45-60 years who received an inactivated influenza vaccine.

CDR3 bases: TGTGCCATCAGTGACGGGGGGCGCGCCTACGAGCAGTACTTC. Encoded protein: CAISDGGRAYEQYF. The rearrangement links TRBV10-3 to TRBJ2-7; D might be TRBD2 (7 bases). The CDR3 loop spans 14 amino acids. V dropped 3 bases and J dropped 2 bases, with 11 bases sitting between them. Looked up from germline, CDR1 is ENHRY and CDR2 is SYGVKD.

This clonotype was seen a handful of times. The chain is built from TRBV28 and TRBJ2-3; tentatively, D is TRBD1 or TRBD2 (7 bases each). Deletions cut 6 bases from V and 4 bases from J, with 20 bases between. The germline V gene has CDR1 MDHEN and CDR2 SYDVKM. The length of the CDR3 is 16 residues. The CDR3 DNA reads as TGTGCCAGCAGCGCCTCAGGGGGAGGGACCGCAGATACGCAGTATTTT. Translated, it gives CASSASGGGTADTQYF.

The CDR3 nucleotides are TGTGCCAGCAGTTTCGGGACAGGGGGATGGTACGAGCAGTACTTC. The encoded protein is CASSFGTGGWYEQYF. The V gene is TRBV28, the J gene TRBJ2-7; TRBD1 matches at 11 bases. The junction had 5 bases not matched to a gene; V was cut back by 3 bases and J by 4 bases. CDR1 and CDR2 (germline): MDHEN, SYDVKM. The CDR3 runs 15 residues.

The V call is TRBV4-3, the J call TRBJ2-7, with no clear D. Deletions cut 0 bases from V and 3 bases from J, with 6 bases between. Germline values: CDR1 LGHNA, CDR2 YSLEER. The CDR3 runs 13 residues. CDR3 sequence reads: CASSQDKYYEQYF. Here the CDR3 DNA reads TGCGCCAGCAGCCAAGATAAGTACTACGAGCAGTACTTC.

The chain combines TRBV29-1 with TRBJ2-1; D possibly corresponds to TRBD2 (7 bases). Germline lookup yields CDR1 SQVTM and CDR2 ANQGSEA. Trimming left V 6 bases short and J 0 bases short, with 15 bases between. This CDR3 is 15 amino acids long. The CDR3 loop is CSVRGGVSSYNEQFF. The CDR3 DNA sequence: TGCAGCGTACGAGGGGGGGTATCCTCCTACAATGAGCAGTTCTTC.

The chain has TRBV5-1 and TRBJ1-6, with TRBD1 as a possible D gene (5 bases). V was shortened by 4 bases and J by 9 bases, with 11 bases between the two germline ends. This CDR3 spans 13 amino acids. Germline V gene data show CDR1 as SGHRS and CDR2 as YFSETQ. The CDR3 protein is CASSLDRSSPLHF. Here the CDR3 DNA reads TGCGCCAGCAGCCTCGACAGATCTTCACCCCTCCACTTT.

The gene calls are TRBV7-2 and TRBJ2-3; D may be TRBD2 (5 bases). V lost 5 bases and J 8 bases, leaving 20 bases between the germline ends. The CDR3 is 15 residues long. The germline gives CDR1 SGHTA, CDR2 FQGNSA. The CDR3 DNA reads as TGTGCCAGCAGCCCAACTCAGGTTATCGGGGTTACGCAGTATTTT. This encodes CASSPTQVIGVTQYF. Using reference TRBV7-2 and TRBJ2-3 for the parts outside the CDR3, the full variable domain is GAGVSQSPSNKVTEKGKDVELRCDPISGHTALYWYRQSLGQGLEFLIYFQGNSAPDKSGLPSDRFSAERTGGSVSTLTIQRTQQEDSAVYLCASSPTQVIGVTQYFGPGTRLTVL.

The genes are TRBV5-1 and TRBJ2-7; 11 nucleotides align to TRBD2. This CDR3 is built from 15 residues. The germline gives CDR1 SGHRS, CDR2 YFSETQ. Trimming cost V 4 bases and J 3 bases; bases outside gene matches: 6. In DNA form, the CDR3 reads TGCGCCAGCAGCCCGAGACTAGCGGGGATCTACGAGCAGTACTTC. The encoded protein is CASSPRLAGIYEQYF.

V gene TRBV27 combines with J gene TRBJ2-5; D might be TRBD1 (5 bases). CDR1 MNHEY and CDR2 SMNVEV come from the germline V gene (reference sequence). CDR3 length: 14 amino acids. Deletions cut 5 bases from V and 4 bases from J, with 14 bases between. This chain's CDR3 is CASSGRASGETQYF. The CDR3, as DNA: TGTGCCAGCAGTGGCAGGGCCTCTGGAGAGACCCAGTACTTC.